This note documents a single T cell receptor beta chain sequence. The data were obtained in a study of blood T cell repertoires in COVID-19. Overall study context: Sites across the United States, Italy and Spain contributed samples from acute and convalescent COVID-19.

The CDR3 contains 13 residues. V trimming: 3 bases; J trimming: 6 bases; junction bases outside the gene matches: 3. From germline, CDR1 is ENHRY and CDR2 SYGVKD. As handled by the study authors: It was from reference gene primer amplification that nucleated cell counts were estimated. Profiled with immunoSEQ multiplex PCR; TCRdb holds only in-frame clones, not every one. V, J and clone size derive from that table, while D and trimming were established from the DNA sequence. The sample holds about 240,000 clones, about 90% seen once. The chain carries TRBV10-3 and TRBJ1-2; TRBD1 matches 8 bases. The source is a woman aged 40-49 years with acute COVID-19. Sequencing was performed on PBMCs or T cells enriched from blood (not recorded which). This CDR3 reads CAISDRGRDGYTF. The CDR3 DNA reads TGTGCCATCAGTGACAGGGGGCGAGATGGCTACACCTTC.